A single sample is the source of the 13 T cell receptor beta chains below, sequenced in a study of CD8+CD57+ T cells in acquired aplastic anemia. Genomic DNA provided the template from which TCR beta VDJ and CDR3 profiles were obtained. TCRdb ran MiXCR on the reads and lists one entry per CDR3 protein. The sample comprises some 180,000 distinct CDR3 sequences, about half of which are singletons, and around 2.7% rests with the top ten. Sequencing input: sorted CD4+, CD8+, or CD8+CD57+ T cells (not recorded which) from PBMCs. The receptor set was obtained from a human donor in good health.

This clonotype was found many times. The chain joins TRBV7-2 to TRBJ1-5; weak D call: TRBD1 (5 bases). V was shortened by 0 bases and J by 6 bases, with 12 bases between the two germline ends. CDR3 length equals 15 residues. The V gene's germline CDR1 is SGHTA and CDR2 FQGNSA. CDR3 protein: CASSLANRRSQPQHF. The CDR3 coding sequence is TGTGCCAGCAGCTTAGCTAACAGGCGGAGTCAGCCCCAGCATTTT.

This clonotype was seen a few times. The CDR3 sequence: CASRPGTGITHEQYF. The CDR3 DNA reads TGTGCCAGCAGACCCGGGACAGGGATCACTCACGAGCAGTACTTC. This chain joins TRBV2 and TRBJ2-7; 9 bases fit TRBD1. The J segment lost 5 bases and the V segment lost 6 bases, leaving 11 bases of the junction unmatched. CDR1 is SNHLY and CDR2 is FYNNEI in the germline V gene. The CDR3 is 15 residues long.

With respect to this clonotype: This may come from a read error, since a much larger clone is one base off. V usage is TRBV6-2 or TRBV6-3 and J usage is TRBJ1-2; unclear D gene. This CDR3 is built from 12 residues. Germline values: CDR1 MNHEY, CDR2 SVGEGT. CDR3 residues: CASSNPNYGYAF. CDR3 nucleotide sequence: TGTGCCAGCAGCAACCCTAACTATGGCTACGCCTTC.

Many counts were recorded for this clonotype. The chain recombines TRBV10-3 with TRBJ2-1; 9 bases are a match to TRBD1. Unmatched junction bases numbered 3, after V lost 6 bases and J lost 9 bases. The germline gives CDR1 ENHRY, CDR2 SYGVKD. There are 12 residues in the CDR3. The CDR3 coding sequence is TGTGCCATCAGCTGGGACAGGGTTGAGCAGTTCTTC. It encodes CAISWDRVEQFF.

This clonotype was recorded a few times. The chain carries TRBV2 and TRBJ2-3; 9 positions match TRBD1. The CDR3 spans 13 residues. V was pared by 7 bases and J by 4 bases, with 3 bases of the junction left unmatched. CDR1 is SNHLY and CDR2 is FYNNEI in the germline V gene. This chain's CDR3 is CASMGQGPDTQYF. CDR3 coding DNA: TGTGCCAGCATGGGACAGGGCCCAGATACGCAGTATTTT.

This clonotype was picked up many times. The V and J genes are TRBV24-1 and TRBJ2-1; 7 nucleotides agree with TRBD2. The junction had 16 bases not matched to a gene; V was cut back by 3 bases and J by 0 bases. Germline values: CDR1 KGHDR, CDR2 SFDVKD. The CDR3 extends over 20 amino acids. CDR3 DNA sequence: TGTGCCACCAGTGATGGGAGGGAGAGCGGGTGGGCTAGCTCCTACAATGAGCAGTTCTTC. Translating gives CATSDGRESGWASSYNEQFF.

This clonotype was observed a few times. The chain has TRBV9 and TRBJ2-1; no reliable D call. Trimming cost V 8 bases and J 7 bases, with 13 bases left between them. The CDR3 is 12 amino acids. The germline V gene encodes CDR1 SGDLS and CDR2 YYNGEE. The CDR3 here is CARQTTKNEQFF. The CDR3 nucleotides read TGTGCCAGACAGACAACCAAAAATGAGCAGTTCTTC.

Worth noting for this clonotype: A much larger clone differs by one base, so this may be a read error. The genes are TRBV7-3 and TRBJ2-3, with D unresolved. There are 15 residues in the CDR3. Germline CDR1 is SGHTA and CDR2 is FQGTGA. V was pared by 6 bases and J by 9 bases, with 22 bases between. The CDR3 sequence: CASRSDGTSFRTQYF. CDR3 DNA: TGTGCCAGCAGATCGGATGGAACCTCGTTCCGCACGCAGTATTTT.

This clonotype has at least ten counts. The J gene is TRBJ1-4, the V gene TRBV2, with unresolved D. CDR1 and CDR2 (germline): SNHLY, FYNNEI. V gave up 1 base and J gave up 1 base, with 4 bases separating them. This CDR3 is 14 amino acids long. This CDR3 reads CASSEGGTNEKLFF. Written as DNA, the CDR3 is TGTGCCAGCAGTGAAGGGGGAACTAATGAAAAACTGTTTTTT.

This clonotype was recorded only once. The chain combines TRBV9 with TRBJ2-7, with TRBD2 matching 9 bases. The CDR3 contains 16 residues. CDR1 SGDLS and CDR2 YYNGEE come from the germline V gene. V lost 4 bases to trimming and J lost 4 bases; unmatched junction nucleotides: 12. The CDR3 region has the DNA TGTGCCAGCAGCCCCCTCATTTCTAGCGGGGCTTACGAGCAGTACTTC. Translation gives CASSPLISSGAYEQYF.

In DNA, the CDR3 is TGTGCCAGCAGCTTAGGAGGGGGGGCCAACGTCCTGACTTTC. It specifies CASSLGGGANVLTF. The V and J genes are TRBV7-9 and TRBJ2-6, with D tentatively TRBD2 (5 bases). This CDR3 is 14 amino acids long. V was shortened by 1 base and J by 4 bases, with 5 bases between the two germline ends. The germline CDR1 and CDR2 sequences are SEHNR and FQNEAQ (reference sequence).

The genes are TRBV10-3 and TRBJ1-3; D call uncertain. The CDR3 spans 15 residues. V shed 4 bases and J shed 0 bases, with 10 bases lying between them. The germline V gene encodes CDR1 ENHRY and CDR2 SYGVKD. Here the CDR3 reads CAISVSGTSGNTIYF. In nucleotides, the CDR3 is TGTGCCATCAGTGTCTCGGGCACCTCTGGAAACACCATATATTTT.

The chain couples TRBV29-1 to TRBJ2-7, with D hard to call. This CDR3 is 14 amino acids long. V dropped 5 bases and J dropped 5 bases, with 19 bases sitting between them. Looked up from germline, CDR1 is SQVTM and CDR2 is ANQGSEA. CDR3 nucleotide sequence: TGCAGCGTTTTACCTGGCAGCCTGAGCCACGAGCAGTACTTC. Its protein is CSVLPGSLSHEQYF.